This TCR beta chain was identified in a study of cytomegalovirus exposure and HLA in healthy donors. The donors were part of the validation cohort of over a hundred subjects. That cohort was separate from the first cohort, which comprised fewer than 800 subjects. Broader study findings: According to reports, the classifier identified cytomegalovirus status with high specificity and sensitivity. Among TCR beta chains, those listed as cytomegalovirus-associated numbered fewer than 200.

In the case of this clone: The antigen is not known.

The V gene lost 3 bases and the J gene lost 7 bases, with 15 bases spanning the gap. This CDR3 region has 14 residues. CDR1 and CDR2 from the germline V gene are KGHSH and LQKENI. The method was immunoSEQ multiplex PCR; TCRdb's version includes in-frame clones alone and lacks a portion of them. The sample has approximately 240,000 clones, 90% to 95% seen once. V usage is TRBV18 and J usage is TRBJ2-5, with unresolved D. The TCR sequence derives from a woman aged 18-29 years in good health and CMV-seronegative. Sample: PBMCs. The CDR3 sequence is CASSPGRNAGTQYF. The CDR3 DNA reads TGTGCCAGCTCACCGGGCCGAAACGCCGGGACCCAGTACTTC.